This T cell receptor beta chain is from a study of cytomegalovirus exposure and HLA in healthy donors. Study observations and caveats: Sequencing had likely introduced a cluster of highly shared sequence variants as an artifact. Productive rates of about 87% or about 30% were seen for most TCR beta V segments in an earlier analysis.

Comment on this clone: The antigen is undetermined.

The V segment lost 3 bases and the J segment 2 bases; nucleotides outside the gene matches: 1. The germline CDR1 and CDR2 sequences are SGHTA and FQGNSA. This CDR3 region has 14 residues. The PCR contained 60 Vbeta and 13 Jbeta primers. Sequencing was performed with immunoSEQ multiplex PCR; in TCRdb, only in-frame clones are kept and a portion is missing. The sample includes about 160,000 clones, about 79% of them seen just once. The gene calls are TRBV7-2 and TRBJ2-7; 10 positions agree with TRBD1. This receptor was obtained from a woman in her 50s in good health and CMV-seropositive. Sequences were obtained from PBMCs. CDR3 sequence (DNA): TGTGCCAGCAGCTTCGACAGGGGGCCCTACGAGCAGTACTTC. Amino acids: CASSFDRGPYEQYF.